This record looks at one T cell receptor (beta chain) sequence and its context. This entry is derived from a study of T cell responses to AZD1222 COVID-19 vaccine. The CDR3 loop spans 15 amino acids. The ends were cut back, 3 bases at V and 2 bases at J, with 13 bases in the middle. Germline V lookup: CDR1 MNHEY, CDR2 SMNVEV (reference sequence). Generated by immunoSEQ multiplex PCR, the TCRdb table keeps only in-frame clones and is missing some. The sample includes 100,000 to 120,000 clones, 92% of them seen just once. The V gene is TRBV27, the J gene TRBJ1-2; D gene uncertain. This clonotype originated in an adult in good health. This specimen consisted of peripheral blood, obtained on day 0 of AZD1222 vaccination. The CDR3 DNA reads TGTGCCAGCAGTTTGACCTGGGGAAGGAACTATGGCTACACCTTC. This gives the protein CASSLTWGRNYGYTF.